The 25 T cell receptor beta chains in this list originate from one sample, sequenced in a study of cytomegalovirus exposure and HLA in healthy donors (dated by TCRdb to the late 2010s). The method behind the library was the immunoSEQ multiplex PCR assay. The multiplex PCR relied on a mix of 60 forward primers for TCR Vbeta segments and 13 reverse primers for TCR Jbeta segments. The source is immuneACCESS, and TCRdb retained only in-frame sequences with V and J called. Part of the clones is not carried over; for the studies checked, unresolved V genes explain less than half of this, and the remainder is unexplained. The sample table shows just over 150,000 clones, and approximately 79% are seen once. The ten largest clones take up 6.5% to 7.5% of the sample. What was sequenced was PBMCs. The receptors come from a woman between 50 and 59 years old in good health and CMV-seropositive.

This clone was seen once. The chain has TRBV12-5 and TRBJ2-7; 8 bases agree with TRBD2. Germline V gives CDR1 LGHNT, CDR2 FRNRAP. The trim removed 6 bases at V and 3 bases at J, leaving 7 bases unmatched. This CDR3 comprises 14 residues. The CDR3 region has the DNA TGTGCTAGTGGCTTAACTAGCGGTCTCTACGAGCAGTACTTC. Translation: CASGLTSGLYEQYF.

The rearrangement joins TRBV5-6 to TRBJ1-2, with D perhaps TRBD1 (6 bases). The length of the CDR3 is 15 residues. Germline CDR1 reads SGHDT; CDR2 reads YYEEEE. Trimming took off 1 base at V and 4 bases at J, with 14 bases between the two ends. CDR3 loop: CASSLWGRKGYGYTF. CDR3 coding DNA: TGTGCCAGCAGCTTGTGGGGGCGGAAGGGCTATGGCTACACCTTC.

This chain uses TRBV21-1 with TRBJ1-5; the table's D call TRBD1 went unverified against the DNA. TRBV21-1 is listed as a pseudogene. The CDR3 is 20 residues long. The CDR3 loop is CASSKALSIWSEGVCQPQHF. For the CDR3, the DNA is TGTGCCAGCAGCAAAGCGCTTTCAATTTGGTCGGAAGGGGTATGCCAGCCCCAGCATTTT.

This rearrangement joins TRBV5-4 to TRBJ2-6; 8 bases are a match to TRBD1. The CDR3 covers 13 residues. V trimming: 1 base; J trimming: 13 bases; junction bases outside the gene matches: 4. Germline values: CDR1 SGHNT, CDR2 YYREEE (reference sequence). DNA for the CDR3: TGTGCCAGCAGCTTGCAGGGGGCAGGTGTCCTGACTTTC. This encodes CASSLQGAGVLTF.

This clone has a handful of counts. The chain uses TRBV27 and TRBJ2-7; possibly TRBD2 for D (5 bases). Germline V CDR1 and CDR2: MNHEY, SMNVEV (reference sequence). Trimming stripped 2 bases from V and 4 bases from J, with 12 bases between. The CDR3 contains 14 residues. The CDR3 spells CASSLTLTGYEQYF. The CDR3 DNA follows: TGTGCCAGCAGTTTAACACTAACGGGGTACGAGCAGTACTTC.

The V gene is TRBV29-1, the J gene TRBJ1-2; 11 nucleotides match TRBD1. The junction had 7 bases not matched to a gene; V was cut back by 7 bases and J by 3 bases. The CDR3 length is 14 residues. Germline CDR1 reads SQVTM; CDR2 reads ANQGSEA. The CDR3 loop is CSAAGQGADYGYTF. The CDR3, as DNA: TGCAGCGCTGCCGGACAGGGGGCCGACTATGGCTACACCTTC.

V is TRBV6-5 and J is TRBJ1-5; maybe TRBD1 (6 bases). The CDR3 loop spans 16 amino acids. Germline V lookup: CDR1 MNHEY, CDR2 SVGAGI. Trimming stripped 0 bases from V and 4 bases from J, with 13 bases between. The CDR3 nucleotides are TGTGCCAGCAGTTACTCGAACAGGGTAGGGAATCAGCCCCAGCATTTT. It translates to CASSYSNRVGNQPQHF.

V and J are TRBV6-1 and TRBJ1-2; TRBD1 agrees at 7 bases. The germline gives CDR1 MNHNS, CDR2 SASEGT. This CDR3 is built from 13 residues. The V segment lost 8 bases and the J segment 0 bases; nucleotides outside the gene matches: 3. CDR3: CASRDSSNYGYTF. The DNA of the CDR3 is TGTGCCAGCCGGGACAGCTCTAACTATGGCTACACCTTC.

A single count supports this clone. The genes are TRBV29-1 and TRBJ1-3, with a tentative D call TRBD1 (6 bases). Trimming removed 6 bases at V and 1 base at J, with 13 bases between. The CDR3 runs to 14 residues. Germline V gene data show CDR1 as SQVTM and CDR2 as ANQGSEA. As DNA, the CDR3 is TGCAGCGTGAGAACAGGGATATCTGGAAACACCATATATTTT. Amino acids: CSVRTGISGNTIYF.

The chain uses TRBV15 and TRBJ1-2; no reliable D call. Trimming stripped 0 bases from V and 6 bases from J, with 23 bases between. The CDR3 loop spans 18 amino acids. CDR1 is LNHNV and CDR2 is YYDKDF in the germline V gene (reference sequence). Here the CDR3 DNA reads TGTGCCACCAGCAGAGACTCCGGGTCTCAACTAATTAGCCATGGCTACACCTTC. Translated, it gives CATSRDSGSQLISHGYTF.

The genes are TRBV10-3 and TRBJ2-3; unclear D gene. Germline V lookup: CDR1 ENHRY, CDR2 SYGVKD. This CDR3 is built from 14 residues. V lost 2 bases and J lost 4, with 10 bases in between. The CDR3 here is CAISEEYEPDTQYF. CDR3 DNA sequence: TGTGCCATCAGTGAGGAGTACGAGCCAGATACGCAGTATTTT.

The table lists this clone with a count of one. The chain employs TRBV25-1 and TRBJ2-3, with D perhaps TRBD2 (5 bases). The CDR3 spans 16 residues. In germline, CDR1 is MGHDK, CDR2 SYGVNS. Trimming took 2 bases from V and 8 from J, leaving 20 bases between them. CDR3 sequence (DNA): TGTGCCAGCAGTGAACCGCGAGGGCTGTTAGCGTCTACGCAGTATTTT. This sequence encodes CASSEPRGLLASTQYF.

This clone was seen more than once but under ten times. The rearrangement links TRBV6-5 to TRBJ2-3; 11 nucleotides line up with TRBD2. Germline-derived CDR1 and CDR2 are MNHEY and SVGAGI. The CDR3 has 13 amino acids. The ends lost 7 bases at V and 6 bases at J; junction bases unmatched: 3. Here the CDR3 reads CASNSGGEDTQYF. CDR3 nucleotide sequence: TGTGCCAGCAATAGCGGGGGGGAGGATACGCAGTATTTT.

CDR3 nucleotide sequence: TGCGCCAGCAGCCCCGAGCGGGGAAGCACAGATACGCAGTATTTT. Its translation is CASSPERGSTDTQYF. This chain links TRBV5-1 with TRBJ2-3, with 7 positions matching TRBD2. The CDR3 spans 15 residues. The V segment lost 4 bases and the J segment 0 bases; nucleotides outside the gene matches: 5. Germline assignment: CDR1 SGHRS and CDR2 YFSETQ.

This chain connects TRBV30 to TRBJ1-2; 12 nucleotides align to TRBD1. The germline V gene encodes CDR1 GTSNPN and CDR2 SVGIG (reference sequence). Trimming took 2 bases from V and 8 from J; bases not matched to a gene: 6. CDR3 length: 14 amino acids. The CDR3 region has the DNA TGTGCCTGGAGTACGGGACAGGGGGCCCGCGGCTACACCTTC. As protein: CAWSTGQGARGYTF.

The chain links TRBV4-3 to TRBJ2-7; 7 nucleotides line up with TRBD1. The germline gives CDR1 LGHNA, CDR2 YSLEER. The CDR3 sequence is 14 residues long. The J segment lost 2 bases and the V segment lost 4 bases, leaving 5 bases of the junction unmatched. As DNA, the CDR3 is TGCGCCAGCAGCCCCACCCAGGGGGCCTACGAGCAGTACTTC. This gives the protein CASSPTQGAYEQYF.

The rearrangement joins TRBV7-7 to TRBJ1-1, with a tentative D call TRBD1 (6 bases). The CDR3 runs 14 residues. CDR1 and CDR2 (germline): SSHAT, FNYEAQ (reference sequence). Trimming took 2 bases from V and 7 from J, leaving 14 bases between them. The CDR3 bases are TGTGCCAGCAGCTTATACAGGGAATTGAGTGAAGCTTTCTTT. Its translation: CASSLYRELSEAFF.

The chain links TRBV19 to TRBJ1-5, with a tentative D call TRBD1 (5 bases). CDR3 length: 15 amino acids. The germline CDR1 and CDR2 sequences are LNHDA and SQIVND (reference sequence). V lost 0 bases and J lost 7, with 13 bases in between. The CDR3 region is CASSIEPSGKQPQHF. The CDR3 coding sequence is TGTGCCAGTAGTATAGAACCTTCAGGGAAACAGCCCCAGCATTTT.

The chain employs TRBV7-9 and TRBJ2-1, with D possibly matching TRBD1 (6 bases). Germline V gene lookup returns CDR1 SEHNR and CDR2 FQNEAQ (reference sequence). The V and J ends lost 5 bases and 8 bases respectively, with 16 bases between them. The CDR3 sequence is 14 residues long. CDR3 amino acids: CASSARGRIDEQFF. CDR3 nucleotides: TGTGCCAGCAGCGCCAGGGGACGCATCGATGAGCAGTTCTTC.

This clone was recorded only once. The V gene is TRBV7-9, the J gene TRBJ2-7; 9 nucleotides match TRBD1. The germline V gene encodes CDR1 SEHNR and CDR2 FQNEAQ (reference sequence). This CDR3 contains 14 residues. The V and J ends lost 4 bases and 5 bases, in that order; junction bases with no gene match: 6. CDR3 nucleotides: TGTGCCAGCAGCTACTCCGGGACAGGGAACGAGCAGTACTTC. This translates into CASSYSGTGNEQYF.

This clone is a singleton in its sample. The chain recombines TRBV29-1 with TRBJ1-4; tentatively, D is TRBD1 (5 bases). This CDR3 region has 13 residues. Germline V gene sequence: CDR1 SQVTM, CDR2 ANQGSEA. V lost 4 bases to trimming and J lost 11 bases, with 17 bases between them. In DNA, the CDR3 is TGCAGCGTTGCAGACGGGGGGTCCGGGAAACTGTTTTTT. It encodes CSVADGGSGKLFF.

V is TRBV30 and J is TRBJ1-2, with 7 bases lining up with TRBD1. The CDR3 length is 12 residues. Looked up from germline, CDR1 is GTSNPN and CDR2 is SVGIG (reference sequence). Trimming removed 1 base from V and 8 bases from J; junction bases left unmatched: 4. The DNA of the CDR3 is TGTGCCTGGAGTGGAGGGGGCGAAGGCTACACCTTC. This gives the protein CAWSGGGEGYTF. The full variable domain, with the rest looked up from reference TRBV30 and TRBJ1-2, is SQTIHQWPATLVQPVGSPLSLECTVEGTSNPNLYWYRQAAGRGLQLLFYSVGIGQISSEVPQNLSASRPQDRQFILSSKKLLLSDSGFYLCAWSGGGEGYTFGSGTRLTVV.

The chain's CDR3 is CASSLAGVGTGELFF. The CDR3 nucleotides are TGCGCCAGCAGCTTGGCGGGGGTTGGCACCGGGGAGCTGTTTTTT. The gene calls are TRBV5-1 and TRBJ2-2; D is possibly TRBD2 (6 bases). CDR1 is SGHRS, CDR2 YFSETQ, per germline. With 0 bases removed from V and 4 bases from J, the gap between germline ends came to 10 bases. This CDR3 has 15 amino acids.

J is TRBJ2-4 and V is TRBV21-1; the table's D call, TRBD2, has no DNA check behind it. TRBV21-1 has pseudogene status. The length of the CDR3 is 20 residues. CDR3 residues: CASSKTGRLGRRGPKNIQYF. CDR3 DNA sequence: TGTGCCAGCAGCAAAACTGGTAGGTTGGGCCGGAGGGGACCCAAAAACATTCAGTACTTC.

V is TRBV7-8 and J is TRBJ1-4, with a weak D call TRBD1 (6 bases). In germline, CDR1 is SGHVS, CDR2 FQNEAQ. The CDR3 consists of 14 residues. V gave up 5 bases and J gave up 3 bases, with 10 bases separating them. The DNA for the CDR3 is TGTGCCAGCAGCCAGGGGTGGGCTAATGAAAAACTGTTTTTT. Encoded protein: CASSQGWANEKLFF.